This T cell receptor (beta chain) was observed in a study of blood T cell repertoires in COVID-19. Study overall: Collection of acute and convalescent COVID-19 samples took place in the United States, Italy and Spain. In each case, the material was cDNA or gDNA derived from T cells, B-cell-depleted T cells, or PBMCs.

With 1 base clipped from V and 4 bases from J, the junction kept 5 bases outside the gene matches. The CDR3 sequence is 15 residues long. From germline, CDR1 is SGHVS and CDR2 FQNEAQ. This clone was counted once. In the original processing: Reference gene primer amplification gave estimated nucleated cell counts. Measured with immunoSEQ multiplex PCR; TCRdb has only the in-frame clones, and not every one. V, J and clone size reflect that table, while D and trimming were determined from the DNA. The sample shows about 43,000 clones, about nine tenths of them seen only once. The source material was peripheral blood. This clonotype was obtained from a woman aged 80 or over with active COVID-19. The chain uses TRBV7-8 and TRBJ1-2; TRBD1 matches 8 bases. CDR3 loop: CASSLVDRGAYGYTF. The CDR3 coding sequence is TGTGCCAGCAGCTTAGTCGACAGGGGCGCCTATGGCTACACCTTC.